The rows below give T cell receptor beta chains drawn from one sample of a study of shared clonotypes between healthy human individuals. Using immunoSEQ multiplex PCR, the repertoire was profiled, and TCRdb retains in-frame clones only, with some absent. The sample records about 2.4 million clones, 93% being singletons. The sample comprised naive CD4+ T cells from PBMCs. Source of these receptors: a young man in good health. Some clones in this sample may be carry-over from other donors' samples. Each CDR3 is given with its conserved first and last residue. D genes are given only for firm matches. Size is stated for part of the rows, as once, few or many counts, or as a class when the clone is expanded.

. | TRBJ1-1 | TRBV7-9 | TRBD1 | CASMDRRNTEAFF | TGTGCCAGTATGGACAGGAGGAACACTGAAGCTTTCTTT
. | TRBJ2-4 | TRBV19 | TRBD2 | CARGSGRGIRNIQYF | TGTGCCAGAGGAAGCGGGAGAGGGATAAGAAACATTCAGTACTTC
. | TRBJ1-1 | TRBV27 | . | CATRTLDRVTEAFF | TGTGCCACTCGTACCTTGGACAGAGTCACTGAAGCTTTCTTT
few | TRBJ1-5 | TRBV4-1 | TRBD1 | CASSQGRDRLNQPQHF | TGCGCCAGCAGCCAAGGTCGGGACAGACTCAATCAGCCCCAGCATTTT
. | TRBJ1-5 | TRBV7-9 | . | CASSLGGPGNQPQHF | TGTGCCAGCAGCTTAGGGGGGCCGGGCAATCAGCCCCAGCATTTT
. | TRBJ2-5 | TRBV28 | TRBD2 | CASSFLQSGRRGETQYF | TGTGCCAGCAGTTTTTTACAAAGCGGGAGGAGGGGGGAGACCCAGTACTTC
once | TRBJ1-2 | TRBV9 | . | CASSGLVEALPLYGYTF | TGTGCCAGCAGCGGTTTGGTCGAGGCTTTACCCCTCTATGGCTACACCTTC
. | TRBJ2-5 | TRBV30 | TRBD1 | CAWSVGWMSGQGGETQYF | TGTGCCTGGAGTGTGGGATGGATGTCGGGACAGGGTGGAGAGACCCAGTACTTC
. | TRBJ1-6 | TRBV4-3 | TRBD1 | CASSHAGQGGNSPLHF | TGCGCCAGCAGCCATGCCGGACAGGGTGGTAATTCACCCCTCCACTTT
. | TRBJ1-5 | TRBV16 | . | CASSPRLVQPQHF | TGTGCCAGCAGCCCGCGCCTAGTCCAGCCCCAGCATTTT
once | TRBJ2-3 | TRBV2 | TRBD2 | CASSASGSRTDTQYF | TGTGCCAGCAGTGCTAGCGGGAGTAGGACAGATACGCAGTATTTT
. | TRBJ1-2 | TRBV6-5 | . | CASSYAGKDGYTF | TGTGCCAGCAGTTACGCGGGAAAGGATGGCTACACCTTC
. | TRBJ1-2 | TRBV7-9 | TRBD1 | CASSLRDRGLNYGYTF | TGTGCCAGCAGCTTAAGGGACAGGGGCCTTAACTATGGCTACACCTTC
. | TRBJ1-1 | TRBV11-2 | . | CASSLLGQKNTEAFF | TGTGCCAGCAGCTTACTGGGCCAGAAGAACACTGAAGCTTTCTTT
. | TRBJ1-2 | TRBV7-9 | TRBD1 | CASSLMLVIQGADGYTF | TGTGCCAGCAGCTTGATGCTCGTTATACAGGGGGCCGATGGCTACACCTTC